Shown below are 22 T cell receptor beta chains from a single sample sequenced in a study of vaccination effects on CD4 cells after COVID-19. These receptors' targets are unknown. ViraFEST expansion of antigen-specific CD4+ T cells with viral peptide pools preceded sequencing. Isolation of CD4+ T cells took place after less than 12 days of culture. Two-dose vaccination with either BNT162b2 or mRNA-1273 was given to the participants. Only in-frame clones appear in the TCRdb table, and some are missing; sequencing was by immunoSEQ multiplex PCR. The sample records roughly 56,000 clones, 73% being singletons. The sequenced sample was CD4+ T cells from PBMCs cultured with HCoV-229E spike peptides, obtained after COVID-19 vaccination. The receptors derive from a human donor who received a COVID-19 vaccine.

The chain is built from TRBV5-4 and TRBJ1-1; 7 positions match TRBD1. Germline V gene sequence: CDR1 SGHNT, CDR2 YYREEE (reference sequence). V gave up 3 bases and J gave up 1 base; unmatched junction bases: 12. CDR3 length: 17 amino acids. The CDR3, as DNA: TGTGCCAGCAGCTCGAGAGGGGGCGGACGGACGAACACTGAAGCTTTCTTT. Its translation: CASSSRGGGRTNTEAFF.

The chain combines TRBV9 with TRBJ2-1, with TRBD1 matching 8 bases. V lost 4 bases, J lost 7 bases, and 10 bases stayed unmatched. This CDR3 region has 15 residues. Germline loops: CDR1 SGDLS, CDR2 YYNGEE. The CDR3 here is CASSFDRGRENEQFF. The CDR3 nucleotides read TGTGCCAGCAGCTTCGACAGGGGCCGGGAAAATGAGCAGTTCTTC.

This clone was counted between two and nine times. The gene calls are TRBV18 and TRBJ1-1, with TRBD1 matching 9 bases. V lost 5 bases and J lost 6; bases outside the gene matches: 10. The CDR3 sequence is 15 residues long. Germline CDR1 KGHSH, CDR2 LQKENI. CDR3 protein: CASSTRPGTGSEAFF. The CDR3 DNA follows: TGTGCCAGCTCAACCCGTCCCGGGACAGGGTCTGAAGCTTTCTTT.

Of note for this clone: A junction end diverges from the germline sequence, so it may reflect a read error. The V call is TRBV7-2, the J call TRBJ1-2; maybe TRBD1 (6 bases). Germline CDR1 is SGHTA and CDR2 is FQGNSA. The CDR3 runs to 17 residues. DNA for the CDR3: TGTGCCAGCAGCCTAGCCCTTCTAAGCCAGGGGTCCTATGGCTACACCTTC. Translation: CASSLALLSQGSYGYTF. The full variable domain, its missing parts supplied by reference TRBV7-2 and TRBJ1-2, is GAGVSQSPSNKVTEKGKDVELRCDPISGHTALYWYRQSLGQGLEFLIYFQGNSAPDKSGLPSDRFSAERTGGSVSTLTIQRTQQEDSAVYLCASSLALLSQGSYGYTFGSGTRLTVV.

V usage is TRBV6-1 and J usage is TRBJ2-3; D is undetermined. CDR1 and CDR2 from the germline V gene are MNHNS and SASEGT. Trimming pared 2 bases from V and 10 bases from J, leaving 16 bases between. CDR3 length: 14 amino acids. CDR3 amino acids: CASSETRSVLAQYF. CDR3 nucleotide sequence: TGTGCCAGCAGTGAAACCCGTAGTGTCTTAGCGCAGTATTTT.

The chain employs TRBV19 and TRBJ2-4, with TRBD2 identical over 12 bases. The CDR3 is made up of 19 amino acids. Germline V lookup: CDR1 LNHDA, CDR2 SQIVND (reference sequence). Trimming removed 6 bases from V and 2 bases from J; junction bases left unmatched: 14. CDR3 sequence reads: CASSTGTSGRLGPKNIQYF. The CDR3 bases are TGTGCCAGTAGCACCGGGACTAGCGGGCGACTTGGGCCCAAAAACATTCAGTACTTC.

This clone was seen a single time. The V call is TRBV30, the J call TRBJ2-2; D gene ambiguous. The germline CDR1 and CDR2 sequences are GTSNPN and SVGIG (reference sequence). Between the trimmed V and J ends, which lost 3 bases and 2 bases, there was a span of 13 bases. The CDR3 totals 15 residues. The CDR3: CAWSRPDRNTGELFF. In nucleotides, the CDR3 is TGTGCCTGGAGCCGCCCGGACCGAAACACCGGGGAGCTGTTTTTT. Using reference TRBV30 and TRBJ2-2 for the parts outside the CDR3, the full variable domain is SQTIHQWPATLVQPVGSPLSLECTVEGTSNPNLYWYRQAAGRGLQLLFYSVGIGQISSEVPQNLSASRPQDRQFILSSKKLLLSDSGFYLCAWSRPDRNTGELFFGEGSRLTVL.

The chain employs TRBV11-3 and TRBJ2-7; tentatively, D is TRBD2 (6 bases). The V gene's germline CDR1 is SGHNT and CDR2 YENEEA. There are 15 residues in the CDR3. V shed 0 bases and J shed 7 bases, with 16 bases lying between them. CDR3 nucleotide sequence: TGTGCCAGCAGCTTAGATACTGACACCGCGGGGGAGCAGTACGTC. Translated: CASSLDTDTAGEQYV.

CDR3 DNA: TGTGCCAGCAGCCCCTCCTCCTGGAGCTCCTATAATTCACCCCTCCACTTT. It yields the protein CASSPSSWSSYNSPLHF. This sequence joins TRBV14 and TRBJ1-6; the D is unclear. This CDR3 is 17 amino acids long. The germline gives CDR1 SGHDN, CDR2 FVKESK. V was clipped by 4 bases and J by 0 bases, with 13 bases between them. Combining the CDR3 with reference TRBV14 and TRBJ1-6 gives the whole variable domain EAGVTQFPSHSVIEKGQTVTLRCDPISGHDNLYWYRRVMGKEIKFLLHFVKESKQDESGMPNNRFLAERTGGTYSTLKVQPAELEDSGVYFCASSPSSWSSYNSPLHFGNGTRLTVT.

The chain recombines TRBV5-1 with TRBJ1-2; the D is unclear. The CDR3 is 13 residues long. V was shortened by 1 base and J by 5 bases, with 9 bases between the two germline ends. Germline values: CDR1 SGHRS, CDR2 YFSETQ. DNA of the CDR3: TGCGCCAGCAGCTTGAAGACGGAGTATGGCTACACCTTC. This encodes CASSLKTEYGYTF.

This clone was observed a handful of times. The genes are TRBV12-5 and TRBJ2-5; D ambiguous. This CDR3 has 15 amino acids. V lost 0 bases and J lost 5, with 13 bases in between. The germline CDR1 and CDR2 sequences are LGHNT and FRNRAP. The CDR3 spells CASGLVGSNGETQYF. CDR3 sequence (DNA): TGTGCTAGTGGTTTGGTCGGGTCAAACGGGGAGACCCAGTACTTC.

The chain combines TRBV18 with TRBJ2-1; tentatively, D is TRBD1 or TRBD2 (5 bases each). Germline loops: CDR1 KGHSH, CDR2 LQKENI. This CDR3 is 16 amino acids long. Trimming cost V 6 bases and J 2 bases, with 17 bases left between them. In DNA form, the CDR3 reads TGTGCCAGCTCCCCCTTTGTGGGGCGGGCCTACAATGAGCAGTTCTTC. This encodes CASSPFVGRAYNEQFF.

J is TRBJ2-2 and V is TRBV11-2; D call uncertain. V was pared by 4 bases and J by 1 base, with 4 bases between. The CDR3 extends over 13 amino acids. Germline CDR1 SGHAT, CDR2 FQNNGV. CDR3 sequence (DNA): TGTGCCAGCAGCTCGCGGAACACCGGGGAGCTGTTTTTT. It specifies CASSSRNTGELFF.

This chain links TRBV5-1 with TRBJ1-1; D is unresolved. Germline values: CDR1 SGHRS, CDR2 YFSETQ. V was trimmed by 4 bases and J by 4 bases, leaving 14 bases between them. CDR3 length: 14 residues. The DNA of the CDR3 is TGCGCCAGCAGCCACGGGAGTGGCTCCACTGAAGCTTTCTTT. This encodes CASSHGSGSTEAFF. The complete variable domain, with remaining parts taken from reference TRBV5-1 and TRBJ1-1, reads KAGVTQTPRYLIKTRGQQVTLSCSPISGHRSVSWYQQTPGQGLQFLFEYFSETQRNKGNFPGRFSGRQFSNSRSEMNVSTLELGDSALYLCASSHGSGSTEAFFGQGTRLTVV.

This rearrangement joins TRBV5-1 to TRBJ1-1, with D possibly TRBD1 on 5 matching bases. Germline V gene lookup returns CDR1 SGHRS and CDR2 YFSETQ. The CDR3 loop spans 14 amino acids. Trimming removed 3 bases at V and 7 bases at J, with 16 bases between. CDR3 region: CASSWTGPRGEAFF. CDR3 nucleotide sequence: TGCGCCAGCAGCTGGACGGGGCCGAGAGGTGAAGCTTTCTTT.

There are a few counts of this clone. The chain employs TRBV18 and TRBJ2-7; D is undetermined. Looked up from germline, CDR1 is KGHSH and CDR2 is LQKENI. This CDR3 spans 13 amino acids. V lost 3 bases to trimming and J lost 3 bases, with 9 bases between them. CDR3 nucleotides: TGTGCCAGCTCACCCCAGGAAGGCTACGAGCAGTACGTC. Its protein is CASSPQEGYEQYV.

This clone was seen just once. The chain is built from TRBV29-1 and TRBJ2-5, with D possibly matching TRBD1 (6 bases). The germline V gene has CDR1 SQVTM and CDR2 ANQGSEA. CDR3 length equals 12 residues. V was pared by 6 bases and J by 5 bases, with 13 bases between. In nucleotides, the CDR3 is TGCAGCGTAGCGGACAGTTCGGAGACCCAGTACTTC. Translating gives CSVADSSETQYF.

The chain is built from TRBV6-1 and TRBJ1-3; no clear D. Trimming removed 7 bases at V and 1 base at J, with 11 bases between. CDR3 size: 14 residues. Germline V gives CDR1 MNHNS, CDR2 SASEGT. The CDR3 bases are TGTGCCAGCACTTTGGAGGGTTCTGGAAACACCATATATTTT. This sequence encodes CASTLEGSGNTIYF.

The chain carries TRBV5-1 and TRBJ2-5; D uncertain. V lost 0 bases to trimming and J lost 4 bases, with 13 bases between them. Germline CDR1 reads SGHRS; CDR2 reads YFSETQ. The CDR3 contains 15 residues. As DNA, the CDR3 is TGCGCCAGCAGCTTGGACGTTGGGTCAGGAGAGACCCAGTACTTC. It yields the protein CASSLDVGSGETQYF.

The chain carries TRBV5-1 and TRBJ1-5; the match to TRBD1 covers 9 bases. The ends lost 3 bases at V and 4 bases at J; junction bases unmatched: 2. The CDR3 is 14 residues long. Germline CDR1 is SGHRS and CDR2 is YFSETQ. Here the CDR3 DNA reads TGCGCCAGCAGCTCAGGACAGGGGAATCAGCCCCAGCATTTT. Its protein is CASSSGQGNQPQHF.

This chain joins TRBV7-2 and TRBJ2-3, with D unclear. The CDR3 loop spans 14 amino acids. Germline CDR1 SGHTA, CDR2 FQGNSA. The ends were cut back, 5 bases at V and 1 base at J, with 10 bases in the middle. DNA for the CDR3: TGTGCCAGCAGCGCCCGACTGGGCACAGATACGCAGTATTTT. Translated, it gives CASSARLGTDTQYF.

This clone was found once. CDR3: CASSPQHRGGEQYV. CDR3 DNA: TGTGCCAGCTCGCCTCAGCACAGGGGAGGCGAGCAGTACGTC. The rearrangement links TRBV18 to TRBJ2-7; the D gene is possibly TRBD1 (7 bases). CDR1 and CDR2 from the germline V gene are KGHSH and LQKENI. This CDR3 contains 14 residues. The ends were cut back, 6 bases at V and 6 bases at J, with 18 bases in the middle.